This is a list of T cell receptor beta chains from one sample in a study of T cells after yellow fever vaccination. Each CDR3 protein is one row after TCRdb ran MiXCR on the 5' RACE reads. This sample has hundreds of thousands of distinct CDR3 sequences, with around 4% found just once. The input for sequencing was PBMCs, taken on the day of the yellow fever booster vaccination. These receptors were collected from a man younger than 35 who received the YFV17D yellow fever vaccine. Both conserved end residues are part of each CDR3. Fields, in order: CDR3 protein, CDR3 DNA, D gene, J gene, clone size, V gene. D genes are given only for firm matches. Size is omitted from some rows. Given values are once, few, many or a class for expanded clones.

CDR3 protein: CASSQTTGPLVGKNIQYF
CDR3 DNA: TGTGCCAGCAGCCAAACTACCGGGCCCCTCGTCGGCAAAAACATTCAGTACTTC
D gene: .
J gene: TRBJ2-4
clone size: many
V gene: TRBV7-2

CDR3 protein: CASSPPGGRTDTQYF
CDR3 DNA: TGCGCCAGCAGCCCCCCGGGAGGCCGCACAGATACGCAGTATTTT
D gene: TRBD2
J gene: TRBJ2-3
clone size: many
V gene: TRBV5-1

CDR3 protein: CASSYRGGDLGGYTF
CDR3 DNA: TGTGCCAGCAGCTATCGGGGCGGGGATCTCGGGGGCTACACCTTC
D gene: .
J gene: TRBJ1-2
clone size: many
V gene: TRBV7-2

CDR3 protein: CASSEGGRYQNIQYF
CDR3 DNA: TGCGCCAGCAGCGAAGGCGGTCGTTACCAAAACATTCAGTACTTC
D gene: .
J gene: TRBJ2-4
clone size: many
V gene: TRBV5-1

CDR3 protein: CASSQGGEGDTQYF
CDR3 DNA: TGTGCCAGCAGCCAAGGTGGAGAGGGTGATACGCAGTATTTT
D gene: .
J gene: TRBJ2-3
clone size: few
V gene: TRBV3-1

CDR3 protein: CSARDPIASYEQYF
CDR3 DNA: TGCAGTGCTAGAGACCCGATAGCCTCCTACGAGCAGTACTTC
D gene: .
J gene: TRBJ2-7
clone size: many
V gene: TRBV20-1

CDR3 protein: CSGGAGGQETQYF
CDR3 DNA: TGCAGTGGCGGAGCGGGGGGGCAAGAGACCCAGTACTTC
D gene: TRBD2
J gene: TRBJ2-5
clone size: few
V gene: TRBV20-1

CDR3 protein: CASSYPGGEQYF
CDR3 DNA: TGTGCCAGCAGTTACCCCGGGGGCGAGCAGTACTTC
D gene: .
J gene: TRBJ2-7
clone size: many
V gene: TRBV6-5

CDR3 protein: CASSEGQGYGYTF
CDR3 DNA: TGTGCCAGCAGCGAGGGACAGGGTTATGGCTACACCTTC
D gene: TRBD1
J gene: TRBJ1-2
clone size: many
V gene: TRBV5-6

CDR3 protein: CASSLAAYEAFF
CDR3 DNA: TGTGCCAGCAGCTTAGCGGCATATGAAGCTTTCTTT
D gene: .
J gene: TRBJ1-1
clone size: .
V gene: TRBV7-2

CDR3 protein: CASSLVWGTADTQYF
CDR3 DNA: TGTGCCAGCAGCTTAGTTTGGGGTACTGCGGATACGCAGTATTTT
D gene: .
J gene: TRBJ2-3
clone size: many
V gene: TRBV7-9

CDR3 protein: CASSLAASGYTDTQYF
CDR3 DNA: TGTGCCAGCAGCTTAGCAGCTAGCGGTTACACAGATACGCAGTATTTT
D gene: TRBD2
J gene: TRBJ2-3
clone size: .
V gene: TRBV7-9

CDR3 protein: CASTQQGIPETQYF
CDR3 DNA: TGTGCCAGCACCCAGCAGGGAATTCCAGAGACCCAGTACTTC
D gene: .
J gene: TRBJ2-5
clone size: few
V gene: TRBV28

CDR3 protein: CASSPRGYGYTF
CDR3 DNA: TGTGCCAGCAGTCCGCGAGGGTATGGCTACACCTTC
D gene: .
J gene: TRBJ1-2
clone size: many
V gene: TRBV12-3/TRBV12-4

CDR3 protein: CASSYVPNTIYF
CDR3 DNA: TGTGCCAGCAGTTACGTCCCTAACACCATATATTTT
D gene: .
J gene: TRBJ1-3
clone size: .
V gene: TRBV6-6

CDR3 protein: CASSLEPRTQPPYNEQFF
CDR3 DNA: TGTGCCAGCAGCTTAGAACCGCGGACGCAACCCCCCTACAATGAGCAGTTCTTC
D gene: .
J gene: TRBJ2-1
clone size: few
V gene: TRBV7-6

CDR3 protein: CASSPGLAGLTETETQYF
CDR3 DNA: TGTGCCAGCAGCCCGGGACTAGCGGGGTTGACTGAAACGGAGACCCAGTACTTC
D gene: TRBD2
J gene: TRBJ2-5
clone size: many
V gene: TRBV7-9

CDR3 protein: CASSYNRGHEQFF
CDR3 DNA: TGTGCCAGCAGTTACAATCGGGGGCATGAGCAGTTCTTC
D gene: .
J gene: TRBJ2-1
clone size: many
V gene: TRBV6-5

CDR3 protein: CSVGTDRDHF
CDR3 DNA: TGCAGCGTTGGAACGGACAGGGATCATTTC
D gene: TRBD1
J gene: TRBJ1-2
clone size: many
V gene: TRBV29-1

CDR3 protein: CSARTGDRFWGAGANVLTF
CDR3 DNA: TGCAGTGCTAGGACAGGGGACAGGTTCTGGGGGGCTGGGGCCAACGTCCTGACTTTC
D gene: TRBD1
J gene: TRBJ2-6
clone size: few
V gene: TRBV20-1

CDR3 protein: CASSAVGREQFF
CDR3 DNA: TGTGCCAGCAGCGCTGTAGGGCGTGAGCAGTTCTTC
D gene: .
J gene: TRBJ2-1
clone size: .
V gene: TRBV6-2/TRBV6-3

CDR3 protein: CSARTTPGYQETQYF
CDR3 DNA: TGCAGTGCTAGAACCACCCCAGGGTACCAAGAGACCCAGTACTTC
D gene: .
J gene: TRBJ2-5
clone size: many
V gene: TRBV20-1

CDR3 protein: CSVGRSQETQYF
CDR3 DNA: TGCAGCGTTGGGAGGAGCCAAGAGACCCAGTACTTC
D gene: .
J gene: TRBJ2-5
clone size: many
V gene: TRBV29-1

CDR3 protein: CASSPGTVYGYTF
CDR3 DNA: TGTGCCAGCAGCCCCGGGACAGTCTATGGCTACACCTTC
D gene: TRBD1
J gene: TRBJ1-2
clone size: few
V gene: TRBV7-9

CDR3 protein: CASSQSGPSSYEQYF
CDR3 DNA: TGCGCCAGCAGCCAAAGCGGCCCTAGCTCCTACGAGCAGTACTTC
D gene: .
J gene: TRBJ2-7
clone size: few
V gene: TRBV4-1

CDR3 protein: CASSQPGLSTDTQYF
CDR3 DNA: TGTGCCAGCAGCCAACCGGGACTTAGCACAGATACGCAGTATTTT
D gene: .
J gene: TRBJ2-3
clone size: many
V gene: TRBV4-2

CDR3 protein: CSAGNPGQPGGELFF
CDR3 DNA: TGCAGTGCTGGAAATCCGGGACAACCTGGAGGCGAGCTGTTTTTT
D gene: .
J gene: TRBJ2-2
clone size: .
V gene: TRBV20-1

CDR3 protein: CASSQVQSTDTQYF
CDR3 DNA: TGCGCCAGCAGCCAGGTCCAGTCCACAGATACGCAGTATTTT
D gene: .
J gene: TRBJ2-3
clone size: .
V gene: TRBV4-1

CDR3 protein: CASRNPGDPNIQYF
CDR3 DNA: TGTGCCAGCAGGAACCCGGGGGACCCAAACATTCAGTACTTC
D gene: .
J gene: TRBJ2-4
clone size: few
V gene: TRBV12-3/TRBV12-4

CDR3 protein: CASRGMGADTQYF
CDR3 DNA: TGTGCCAGCAGGGGAATGGGGGCAGATACGCAGTATTTT
D gene: .
J gene: TRBJ2-3
clone size: few
V gene: TRBV6-5

CDR3 protein: CASSPQQGTSTDTQYF
CDR3 DNA: TGTGCCAGCAGCCCCCAACAGGGGACTAGCACAGATACGCAGTATTTT
D gene: .
J gene: TRBJ2-3
clone size: many
V gene: TRBV7-3

CDR3 protein: CASSRRTGQPQHF
CDR3 DNA: TGTGCCAGCAGTCGGAGGACGGGGCAGCCCCAGCATTTT
D gene: .
J gene: TRBJ1-5
clone size: many
V gene: TRBV6-6

CDR3 protein: CASSFPGTHEQYF
CDR3 DNA: TGTGCCAGCAGTTTCCCAGGGACCCACGAGCAGTACTTC
D gene: .
J gene: TRBJ2-7
clone size: .
V gene: TRBV28

CDR3 protein: CASSLGLKGTQYF
CDR3 DNA: TGTGCCAGCAGTTTGGGGCTGAAGGGGACCCAGTACTTC
D gene: .
J gene: TRBJ2-5
clone size: many
V gene: TRBV12-3/TRBV12-4

CDR3 protein: CASSYTKKGWGQPQHF
CDR3 DNA: TGTGCCAGCAGTTACACCAAGAAGGGGTGGGGTCAGCCCCAGCATTTT
D gene: .
J gene: TRBJ1-5
clone size: few
V gene: TRBV6-2/TRBV6-3

CDR3 protein: CAWSRQGSGELFF
CDR3 DNA: TGTGCCTGGAGCCGACAGGGGTCCGGGGAGCTGTTTTTT
D gene: TRBD1
J gene: TRBJ2-2
clone size: many
V gene: TRBV30

CDR3 protein: CTILGQHF
CDR3 DNA: TGTACCATCTTGGGGCAGCATTTT
D gene: .
J gene: TRBJ1-5
clone size: .
V gene: TRBV15

CDR3 protein: CASSSGTGEGDEQFF
CDR3 DNA: TGTGCCAGCAGCTCAGGGACAGGGGAGGGGGATGAGCAGTTCTTC
D gene: TRBD1
J gene: TRBJ2-1
clone size: .
V gene: TRBV7-8

CDR3 protein: CSVHRVRGGYTF
CDR3 DNA: TGCAGCGTTCATCGGGTCAGGGGTGGCTACACCTTC
D gene: .
J gene: TRBJ1-2
clone size: many
V gene: TRBV29-1

CDR3 protein: CASSLARGRDTDTQYF
CDR3 DNA: TGTGCCAGCAGCTTAGCTAGGGGCCGGGACACAGATACGCAGTATTTT
D gene: .
J gene: TRBJ2-3
clone size: .
V gene: TRBV7-3

CDR3 protein: CASRSSDRPYEQYF
CDR3 DNA: TGTGCCAGCAGAAGCAGCGACAGACCCTACGAGCAGTACTTC
D gene: .
J gene: TRBJ2-7
clone size: .
V gene: TRBV12-3/TRBV12-4